One sample yielded the 23 T cell receptor beta chains listed below, sequenced in a study of blood T cell repertoires in COVID-19 (dated by TCRdb to 2020 to 2022). The receptor library was made with the immunoSEQ multiplex PCR assay. The clones in this table, taken by TCRdb from immuneACCESS, are in-frame only. Not every clone is retained; where verified, under half of the shortfall comes from an unresolved V gene, and the cause of the rest is unknown. In this sample the table shows about 74,000 clones, nearly 90% of which occur a single time. 2.5% to 3% of the sample goes to the ten largest clones. Sequencing was performed on peripheral blood. All receptors come from a man between 65 and 80 years old with active or convalescent COVID-19.

The chain employs TRBV5-1 and TRBJ2-7; TRBD2 matches 7 bases. Per the germline V gene, CDR1 is SGHRS and CDR2 is YFSETQ. This CDR3 has 13 residues. V lost 5 bases and J lost 1; bases outside the gene matches: 3. The CDR3 is CASRSGASYEQYF. Written as DNA, the CDR3 is TGCGCCAGCAGGAGCGGGGCATCCTACGAGCAGTACTTC.

V usage is TRBV5-1 and J usage is TRBJ2-2, with D perhaps matching TRBD1 (5 bases). Germline CDR1 SGHRS, CDR2 YFSETQ. This CDR3 has 15 amino acids. Trimming took 5 bases from V and 1 from J, leaving 12 bases between them. CDR3 in amino acids: CASRGQPMNTGELFF. The CDR3 DNA reads as TGCGCCAGCAGGGGGCAGCCAATGAACACCGGGGAGCTGTTTTTT.

The rearrangement joins TRBV6-5 to TRBJ2-2; 8 bases agree with TRBD1. V lost 7 bases, J lost 6 bases, and 7 bases stayed unmatched. The CDR3 has 14 residues. Per the germline V gene, CDR1 is MNHEY and CDR2 is SVGAGI. The CDR3 region has the DNA TGTGCCAGCAAATGGGCAGGGGGCCCCGGGGAGCTGTTTTTT. Its protein product is CASKWAGGPGELFF.

The chain links TRBV6-5 to TRBJ2-1, with TRBD2 as a possible D gene (6 bases). CDR3 length: 15 residues. Trimming left V 6 bases short and J 3 bases short, with 15 bases between. The germline CDR1 and CDR2 sequences are MNHEY and SVGAGI. Here the CDR3 DNA reads TGTGCCAGCAGCAAGGGGAGGCAGAGCTACAATGAGCAGTTCTTC. This sequence encodes CASSKGRQSYNEQFF.

The chain joins TRBV11-3 to TRBJ2-1, with TRBD1 identical over 7 bases. The germline V gene has CDR1 SGHNT and CDR2 YENEEA. J gave up 0 bases and V 4 bases, and 3 bases lay outside the gene matches. The CDR3 covers 15 residues. CDR3 amino acids: CASSYRDSSYNEQFF. As DNA, the CDR3 is TGTGCCAGCAGCTACCGGGACAGCTCCTACAATGAGCAGTTCTTC. The full variable domain, completed using reference TRBV11-3 and TRBJ2-1, is EAGVVQSPRYKIIEKKQPVAFWCNPISGHNTLYWYLQNLGQGPELLIRYENEEAVDDSQLPKDRFSAERLKGVDSTLKIQPAELGDSAVYLCASSYRDSSYNEQFFGPGTRLTVL.

The V call is TRBV3-1 (or the pseudogene TRBV3-2), the J call TRBJ2-1; a weak D match, TRBD1 (5 bases). The CDR3 is 15 amino acids. Trimming removed 0 bases from V and 6 bases from J, with 12 bases in between. CDR1 LGHDT and CDR2 YNNKEL come from the germline V gene (reference sequence). The DNA for the CDR3 is TGTGCCAGCAGCCAAGACAGGGTTCAAGGCAATGAGCAGTTCTTC. This translates into CASSQDRVQGNEQFF.

The gene calls are TRBV7-8 and TRBJ2-5; a weak D match, TRBD1 (6 bases). Germline V gives CDR1 SGHVS, CDR2 FQNEAQ. Trimming removed 1 base at V and 5 bases at J, with 14 bases between. The CDR3 has 15 residues. CDR3 region: CASSLVSGVGETQYF. CDR3 DNA: TGTGCCAGCAGCTTAGTGTCAGGGGTTGGGGAGACCCAGTACTTC.

This chain uses TRBV19 with TRBJ2-5; 12 bases are a match to TRBD1. V dropped 6 bases and J dropped 5; count of bases not matched to a gene: 16. The CDR3 sequence is 18 residues long. The V gene's germline CDR1 is LNHDA and CDR2 SQIVND (reference sequence). The CDR3 nucleotides read TGTGCCAGTAGCTCACGGGGGGACAGGGGGCTCCTCAGGGAGACCCAGTACTTC. Translating gives CASSSRGDRGLLRETQYF.

J is TRBJ1-4 and V is TRBV2, with 7 bases matching TRBD1. This CDR3 has 14 residues. Germline lookup yields CDR1 SNHLY and CDR2 FYNNEI. V shed 3 bases and J 6 bases; nucleotides not matched to a gene: 4. CDR3 in amino acids: CASSDGRGDEKLFF. The CDR3 DNA is TGTGCCAGCAGTGACGGCAGGGGGGATGAAAAACTGTTTTTT.

The J gene is TRBJ1-1, the V gene TRBV6-5, with D possibly being TRBD1 (5 bases). Trimming took 5 bases from V and 9 from J, leaving 16 bases between them. The length of the CDR3 is 13 residues. From germline, CDR1 is MNHEY and CDR2 SVGAGI. Here the CDR3 DNA reads TGTGCCAGCAGTACCCGACGGGGGGGGAAAGCTTTCTTT. It specifies CASSTRRGGKAFF.

The chain employs TRBV18 and TRBJ1-5; D not certain. CDR1 is KGHSH and CDR2 is LQKENI in the germline V gene. The CDR3 is made up of 13 amino acids. The ends were cut back, 3 bases at V and 4 bases at J, with 7 bases in the middle. This CDR3 is CASSPTVNQPQHF. CDR3 DNA: TGTGCCAGCTCACCCACAGTTAATCAGCCCCAGCATTTT.

J is TRBJ2-1 and V is TRBV19; a possible D gene is TRBD2 (5 bases). Trimming left V 9 bases short and J 1 base short, with 13 bases between. The germline CDR1 and CDR2 sequences are LNHDA and SQIVND (reference sequence). The CDR3 has 14 amino acids. This CDR3 reads CASAHRTSYNEQFF. The CDR3 DNA reads TGTGCCAGCGCCCACCGGACTTCCTACAATGAGCAGTTCTTC.

The chain carries TRBV4-1 and TRBJ2-7; D gene ambiguous. The CDR3 runs 15 residues. The V gene lost 0 bases and the J gene lost 8 bases, with 17 bases spanning the gap. Germline loops: CDR1 MGHRA, CDR2 YSYEKL. The CDR3 protein is CASSQDFNPLSKQYF. The CDR3 nucleotides read TGCGCCAGCAGCCAAGACTTTAATCCCCTGAGTAAGCAGTACTTC.

V gene TRBV2 combines with J gene TRBJ2-1; 7 bases are shared with TRBD1. The CDR3 sequence is 13 residues long. V trimming: 4 bases; J trimming: 5 bases; junction bases outside the gene matches: 2. From germline, CDR1 is SNHLY and CDR2 FYNNEI. The CDR3 loop is CASSGQGNNEQFF. In nucleotides, the CDR3 is TGTGCCAGCAGTGGACAGGGCAACAATGAGCAGTTCTTC.

V is TRBV2 and J is TRBJ2-7; 9 nucleotides line up with TRBD1. V lost 8 bases to trimming and J lost 8 bases; unmatched junction nucleotides: 16. Germline CDR1 is SNHLY and CDR2 is FYNNEI. This CDR3 has 15 amino acids. CDR3 nucleotide sequence: TGTGCCAGCCTTATCGCTCCACAGGGGGCAGCGAAGCAGTACTTC. Residues: CASLIAPQGAAKQYF.

The chain employs TRBV3-1 (or the pseudogene TRBV3-2) and TRBJ1-2, with D perhaps matching TRBD1 (5 bases). Germline CDR1 reads LGHDT; CDR2 reads YNNKEL (reference sequence). The CDR3 is 15 amino acids. Deletions cut 0 bases from V and 7 bases from J, with 15 bases between. The CDR3 DNA reads as TGTGCCAGCAGCCAAGATGTCAGGGCGGTTGGTGGCTACACCTTC. It translates to CASSQDVRAVGGYTF.

V is TRBV5-5 and J is TRBJ2-7; 10 bases fit TRBD1. The CDR3 length is 13 residues. V shed 9 bases and J 2 bases; nucleotides not matched to a gene: 5. CDR1 SGHKS and CDR2 YYEKEE come from the germline V gene (reference sequence). The CDR3 nucleotides read TGTGCCACCTCCGGGACAGGGGCCTACGAGCAGTACTTC. This codes for CATSGTGAYEQYF.

This chain links TRBV5-1 with TRBJ2-5, with 9 bases lining up with TRBD1. CDR1 is SGHRS and CDR2 is YFSETQ in the germline V gene. V lost 3 bases, J lost 4 bases, and 10 bases stayed unmatched. This CDR3 is built from 16 residues. The CDR3 sequence is CASSSETGGSLETQYF. In DNA form, the CDR3 reads TGCGCCAGCAGCTCCGAGACAGGGGGTTCTTTAGAGACCCAGTACTTC.

V and J are TRBV29-1 and TRBJ2-7, with 10 bases lining up with TRBD1. This CDR3 is 12 amino acids long. Germline trimming cut 8 bases from V and 9 bases from J; bases unmatched to any gene: 10. Germline values: CDR1 SQVTM, CDR2 ANQGSEA. This CDR3 reads CSFGTGEDGQYF. In DNA form, the CDR3 reads TGCAGCTTCGGGACAGGGGAGGATGGGCAGTACTTC.

This clone has only a few counts. The V gene is TRBV28, the J gene TRBJ2-1; 8 bases match TRBD2. V lost 1 base to trimming and J lost 0 bases; unmatched junction nucleotides: 14. The germline gives CDR1 MDHEN, CDR2 SYDVKM. This CDR3 is built from 20 residues. The CDR3, as DNA: TGTGCCAGCAGTTTATTTGGGAGACTAGCGCTTTTAAGCTCCTACAATGAGCAGTTCTTC. Protein product: CASSLFGRLALLSSYNEQFF.

V usage is TRBV7-9 and J usage is TRBJ2-7, with D possibly matching TRBD1 (6 bases). Trimming pared 4 bases from V and 2 bases from J, leaving 12 bases between. This CDR3 has 14 amino acids. The germline V gene encodes CDR1 SEHNR and CDR2 FQNEAQ (reference sequence). The CDR3 here is CASSSRQETYEQYF. Here the CDR3 DNA reads TGTGCCAGCAGCTCCCGACAGGAAACCTACGAGCAGTACTTC.

The chain recombines TRBV19 with TRBJ1-4, with a weak D call TRBD1 (6 bases). There are 15 residues in the CDR3. The V end lost 7 bases, the J end lost 7 bases, and 19 bases lay between the germline ends. Germline CDR1 and CDR2: LNHDA and SQIVND (reference sequence). CDR3 nucleotide sequence: TGTGCCAGTAAGGCGGGGGCAGCGGGGTTTGAAAAACTGTTTTTT. This sequence encodes CASKAGAAGFEKLFF.

This clone was counted a single time. V is TRBV19 and J is TRBJ1-1; D remains unclear. Germline CDR1 is LNHDA and CDR2 is SQIVND (reference sequence). This CDR3 comprises 13 residues. V lost 6 bases and J 1 base, leaving 9 bases between the germline ends. CDR3 nucleotides: TGTGCCAGTAGCACTATAGAGAACACTGAAGCTTTCTTT. Amino acid sequence: CASSTIENTEAFF.